This T cell receptor (beta chain) derives from a study of cytomegalovirus exposure and HLA in healthy donors. Across the study: A data release that came early held approximately 85 million unique TCRs from HLA-typed donors. Study-wide findings and caveats: Rare TCR sequences predominated, though certain public TCRs were found in many donors.

This CDR3 comprises 14 residues. V gave up 7 bases and J gave up 1 base; unmatched junction bases: 4. The V gene's germline CDR1 is MNHNS and CDR2 SASEGT. 60 Vbeta and 13 Jbeta primers were used in PCR. Sequenced by immunoSEQ multiplex PCR; TCRdb stores in-frame clones only, minus some. Of 100,000 to 150,000 clones listed, around 82% are singletons. For this clone: Its antigen is still unknown. The sample contains more than one DNA sequence encoding this CDR3.

The sample comprised PBMCs. The sequence was collected from a female donor in good health and CMV-seronegative. This chain joins TRBV6-1 and TRBJ1-5, with TRBD1 matching 7 bases. CDR3 sequence: CASNPTGSNQPQHF. The CDR3 DNA reads TGTGCCAGCAACCCGACAGGGAGCAATCAGCCCCAGCATTTT.